This passage covers 7 T cell receptor beta chains from one sample sequenced in a study of blood T cell repertoires in COVID-19. Using immunoSEQ multiplex PCR, the repertoire was profiled, and TCRdb retains in-frame clones only, with some absent. The table has about 260,000 clones, about 80% seen once. The sequenced sample was PBMCs or T cells enriched from blood (not recorded which). Every receptor here comes from a young man with acute COVID-19.

This clone occurred many times. The J gene is TRBJ1-4, the V gene TRBV6-1; D possibly corresponds to TRBD1 (6 bases). Germline lookup yields CDR1 MNHNS and CDR2 SASEGT. The CDR3 totals 15 residues. V shed 3 bases and J shed 12 bases, with 20 bases lying between them. CDR3 DNA sequence: TGTGCCAGCAGTGACGGTGGGGGGGGCCCTGCGGAACTGTTTTTT. Its protein product is CASSDGGGGPAELFF.

A word on this clone: The conserved phenylalanine or tryptophan normally closing the CDR3 is absent here, so this likely arose from a read error. The limits of the CDR3 on the DNA are not certain, so only TCRdb's listed CDR3 is given. The rearrangement links TRBV11-3 to TRBJ1-2; the table's D call TRBD1 went unverified against the DNA. The CDR3 extends over 13 residues, inclusive of both ends. Germline CDR1 SGHNT, CDR2 YENEEA. This chain's CDR3 is CASSLAPTSTGVL.

This chain uses TRBV19 with TRBJ1-1, with unresolved D. V lost 4 bases and J 7 bases, leaving 7 bases between the germline ends. The CDR3 consists of 11 residues. Germline loops: CDR1 LNHDA, CDR2 SQIVND (reference sequence). This chain's CDR3 is CASSNRYEAFF. The CDR3 bases are TGTGCCAGTAGTAACCGGTATGAAGCTTTCTTT.

The CDR3 bases are TGTGCCTGGAGTGTAATAGTAACTGAAGCTTTCTTT. It is translated as CAWSVIVTEAFF. The rearrangement uses TRBV30 and TRBJ1-1; no reliable D call. This CDR3 has 12 residues. CDR1 GTSNPN and CDR2 SVGIG come from the germline V gene (reference sequence). V lost 0 bases and J lost 5, with 7 bases in between.

CDR3 bases: TGTGCCACCAGCGTTACCGGGAATTTAAACTATGGCTACACCTTC. It encodes CATSVTGNLNYGYTF. The chain employs TRBV15 and TRBJ1-2; no clear D gene. CDR1 and CDR2 (germline): LNHNV, YYDKDF (reference sequence). V lost 5 bases and J lost 2, with 15 bases in between. The CDR3 runs 15 residues.

This chain joins TRBV5-6 and TRBJ2-1, with 7 bases lining up with TRBD2. Germline trimming cut 2 bases from V and 6 bases from J; bases unmatched to any gene: 8. Germline-derived CDR1 and CDR2 are SGHDT and YYEEEE. This CDR3 spans 15 amino acids. This CDR3 reads CASSFNRLAGNEQFF. The CDR3 nucleotides are TGTGCCAGCAGCTTCAACCGACTAGCCGGCAATGAGCAGTTCTTC.

The rearrangement uses TRBV19 and TRBJ2-6; D is possibly TRBD1 (6 bases). The germline gives CDR1 LNHDA, CDR2 SQIVND (reference sequence). This CDR3 has 15 amino acids. V was trimmed by 5 bases and J by 4 bases, leaving 12 bases between them. Here the CDR3 DNA reads TGTGCCAGTAGTCCCCAGGGGTCCGGGGCCAACGTCCTGACTTTC. Translation gives CASSPQGSGANVLTF.